The 2 T cell receptor beta chains listed next were all sequenced from one sample in a study of T-cell reconstitution after alpha-beta-depleted transplantation in children. For TCRbeta, the library was prepared with unique molecular identifiers. TCRdb reprocessed the PCR reads with MiXCR, giving one entry per CDR3 protein. This sample yields 600,000 to 700,000 distinct CDR3 sequences, of which around 14% are seen a single time; 0.79% belongs to the top ten. Source: PBMCs, taken before TCRalphabeta/CD19-depleted stem cell transplant. These receptors originate from a girl between 2 and 10 years old with congenital amegakaryocytic thrombocytopenia, due to receive a stem cell transplant.

This clonotype was seen ten or more times. This chain joins TRBV12-3 or TRBV12-4 and TRBJ2-7; tentatively, D is TRBD1 (6 bases). V dropped 7 bases and J dropped 2 bases, with 15 bases sitting between them. There are 14 residues in the CDR3. The CDR3 sequence is CASNSQGATYEQYF. The CDR3 bases are TGTGCCAGCAATTCACAGGGAGCAACCTACGAGCAGTACTTC.

This clonotype was detected only a few times. This chain uses TRBV7-2 with TRBJ2-1, with 8 bases aligning to TRBD2. There are 15 residues in the CDR3. The germline V gene has CDR1 SGHTA and CDR2 FQGNSA. After removal of 3 bases from V and 4 bases from J, the junction contained 5 bases not matched to a gene. CDR3 DNA: TGTGCCAGCAGCTTGGGACTAGGTCGTTACAATGAGCAGTTCTTC. This sequence encodes CASSLGLGRYNEQFF.